Shown below are 27 T cell receptor beta chains from a single sample sequenced in a study of beta chain features in type 1 diabetes. Notes on the study in general: People with Type 1 diabetes carried modestly yet significantly shorter TCRB CDR3s in all four CD4+ subsets.

The authors reverse transcribed all of the isolated RNA, so sequencing captured expressed TCRB transcripts. TCRdb's table, derived via immunoSEQ multiplex PCR, lists solely in-frame clones and lacks some. The table records about 160,000 clones, 8% to 8.5% of them present only once. These receptors have no identified antigens. Sequencing was carried out using central memory CD4+ T cells from blood. These receptors all stem from a woman between 18 and 29 years old with type 1 diabetes.

This clone was counted a few times. This CDR3 is also generated by other DNA sequences in the sample. The chain links TRBV29-1 to TRBJ2-2; possible D gene TRBD1, 5 bases. Germline V gene sequence: CDR1 SQVTM, CDR2 ANQGSEA. The length of the CDR3 is 11 residues. V shed 6 bases and J shed 6 bases, with 8 bases lying between them. CDR3: CSVRVPGELFF. DNA for the CDR3: TGCAGCGTCAGGGTACCCGGGGAGCTGTTTTTT.

This chain joins TRBV11-2 and TRBJ2-5; possible D gene TRBD2, 6 bases. The germline CDR1 and CDR2 sequences are SGHAT and FQNNGV. V lost 5 bases to trimming and J lost 0 bases, with 7 bases between them. The CDR3 length is 13 residues. Here the CDR3 DNA reads TGTGCCAGCAGCCGGGACTACCAAGAGACCCAGTACTTC. Protein sequence: CASSRDYQETQYF.

There are a few counts of this clone. The chain is built from TRBV7-2 and TRBJ2-1, with D tentatively TRBD1 (5 bases). Per the germline V gene, CDR1 is SGHTA and CDR2 is FQGNSA. CDR3 length: 14 residues. V was pared by 0 bases and J by 10 bases, with 13 bases between. The CDR3: CASSLAPQGWEQFF. The CDR3 DNA is TGTGCCAGCAGCTTAGCCCCCCAGGGTTGGGAGCAGTTCTTC. Together with reference TRBV7-2 and TRBJ2-1, the CDR3 gives the full variable domain: GAGVSQSPSNKVTEKGKDVELRCDPISGHTALYWYRQSLGQGLEFLIYFQGNSAPDKSGLPSDRFSAERTGGSVSTLTIQRTQQEDSAVYLCASSLAPQGWEQFFGPGTRLTVL.

This sequence joins TRBV15 and TRBJ1-2; no reliable D call. This CDR3 contains 15 residues. From germline, CDR1 is LNHNV and CDR2 YYDKDF (reference sequence). Trimming left V 0 bases short and J 0 bases short, with 8 bases between. CDR3 residues: CATSRDWGANYGYTF. DNA of the CDR3: TGTGCCACCAGCAGAGACTGGGGAGCTAACTATGGCTACACCTTC.

V gene TRBV9 combines with J gene TRBJ1-3, with D maybe TRBD1 (6 bases). The CDR3 is 15 amino acids. CDR1 and CDR2 (germline): SGDLS, YYNGEE. Trimming left V 0 bases short and J 4 bases short, with 11 bases between. CDR3 sequence (DNA): TGTGCCAGCAGCGTAGGGACAGTGGGGGGAAACACCATATATTTT. It yields the protein CASSVGTVGGNTIYF.

This clone was observed a few times. The chain links TRBV5-1 to TRBJ2-7, with 13 bases that match TRBD2. The junction had 12 bases not matched to a gene; V was cut back by 0 bases and J by 3 bases. Germline assignment: CDR1 SGHRS and CDR2 YFSETQ. The CDR3 spans 19 residues. As DNA, the CDR3 is TGCGCCAGCAGCTTGGAAAGGACTAGCGGGAGTTCCTTCGGCTACGAGCAGTACTTC. Its protein is CASSLERTSGSSFGYEQYF.

This sequence joins TRBV5-1 and TRBJ1-1; 7 nucleotides line up with TRBD1. The CDR3 is made up of 14 amino acids. Trimming cost V 9 bases and J 0 bases; bases outside gene matches: 8. Germline V gene data show CDR1 as SGHRS and CDR2 as YFSETQ. In nucleotides, the CDR3 is TGCGCCACCTCCCGGGACAGTTTGAACACTGAAGCTTTCTTT. Its translation is CATSRDSLNTEAFF.

This chain links TRBV5-1 with TRBJ1-2; a possible D gene is TRBD1 (6 bases). The CDR3 runs to 13 residues. Germline V gene sequence: CDR1 SGHRS, CDR2 YFSETQ. Trimming left V 0 bases short and J 7 bases short, with 10 bases between. The CDR3 coding sequence is TGCGCCAGCAGCTTGGAGACAGGAGGTGGCTACACCTTC. Protein product: CASSLETGGGYTF.

This clone appeared a few times. The rearrangement uses TRBV2 and TRBJ2-4; D is uncertain. Trimming left V 2 bases short and J 3 bases short, with 8 bases between. Germline lookup yields CDR1 SNHLY and CDR2 FYNNEI. This CDR3 has 14 amino acids. This CDR3 reads CASSEQLYKNIQYF. Written as DNA, the CDR3 is TGTGCCAGCAGTGAACAGTTATACAAAAACATTCAGTACTTC. Together with reference TRBV2 and TRBJ2-4, the CDR3 gives the full variable domain: EPEVTQTPSHQVTQMGQEVILRCVPISNHLYFYWYRQILGQKVEFLVSFYNNEISEKSEIFDDQFSVERPDGSNFTLKIRSTKLEDSAMYFCASSEQLYKNIQYFGAGTRLSVL.

This clone came up once. This sequence joins TRBV7-8 and TRBJ2-6; D possibly corresponds to TRBD2 (7 bases). This CDR3 has 18 residues. Trimming took 2 bases from V and 0 from J, leaving 14 bases between them. Per germline, CDR1 SGHVS and CDR2 FQNEAQ. Here the CDR3 DNA reads TGTGCCAGCAGCTTACGGGGGGCTGTTCGCTCTGGGGCCAACGTCCTGACTTTC. This gives the protein CASSLRGAVRSGANVLTF.

At least ten counts were recorded for this clone. The chain carries TRBV30 and TRBJ1-3; 7 nucleotides agree with TRBD1. This CDR3 is 13 amino acids long. V was pared by 2 bases and J by 4 bases, with 2 bases of the junction left unmatched. The germline CDR1 and CDR2 sequences are GTSNPN and SVGIG (reference sequence). In DNA, the CDR3 is TGTGCCTGGAGTCCGACAGGGGGAAACACCATATATTTT. Its protein is CAWSPTGGNTIYF.

In the case of this clone: The same CDR3 also results from other DNA sequences found in this sample. This chain connects TRBV5-1 to TRBJ1-2, with 7 bases aligning to TRBD1. V lost 2 bases to trimming and J lost 4 bases; unmatched junction nucleotides: 5. This CDR3 has 14 residues. Germline V gives CDR1 SGHRS, CDR2 YFSETQ. CDR3 loop: CASSFPGQAYGYTF. The DNA for the CDR3 is TGCGCCAGCAGCTTCCCCGGACAGGCCTATGGCTACACCTTC. Drawing the rest from reference TRBV5-1 and TRBJ1-2, the complete variable domain is KAGVTQTPRYLIKTRGQQVTLSCSPISGHRSVSWYQQTPGQGLQFLFEYFSETQRNKGNFPGRFSGRQFSNSRSEMNVSTLELGDSALYLCASSFPGQAYGYTFGSGTRLTVV.

There are a few counts of this clone. The chain combines TRBV7-3 with TRBJ2-3; D might be TRBD2 (5 bases). V was pared by 5 bases and J by 1 base, with 13 bases between. CDR1 is SGHTA, CDR2 FQGTGA, per germline. This CDR3 comprises 15 residues. The CDR3 loop is CASSLSGVGTDTQYF. CDR3 DNA sequence: TGTGCCAGCAGCCTCAGCGGAGTCGGCACAGATACGCAGTATTTT.

This clone has a handful of counts. V and J are TRBV7-9 and TRBJ2-2; D unclear. The CDR3 sequence is 13 residues long. The germline CDR1 and CDR2 sequences are SEHNR and FQNEAQ (reference sequence). Trimming cost V 6 bases and J 0 bases, with 5 bases left between them. In DNA form, the CDR3 reads TGTGCCAGCAGGGGCACGAACACCGGGGAGCTGTTTTTT. Its translation: CASRGTNTGELFF.

In this sample, this clone turned up a few times. This sequence joins TRBV18 and TRBJ2-7; D is unresolved. The V gene's germline CDR1 is KGHSH and CDR2 LQKENI. This CDR3 region has 13 residues. V was pared by 0 bases and J by 8 bases, with 11 bases between. CDR3 DNA: TGTGCCAGCTCACCACCTGACCGCGGCAAGCAGTACTTC. Its protein is CASSPPDRGKQYF.

The chain has TRBV2 and TRBJ2-5; 9 bases line up with TRBD1. This CDR3 contains 13 residues. Germline V gives CDR1 SNHLY, CDR2 FYNNEI. Losses at the gene ends were 5 bases for V and 5 bases for J; bases not matched to a gene: 3. The CDR3 coding sequence is TGTGCCAGCAGTTCCGGGACAGGGGAGACCCAGTACTTC. It is translated as CASSSGTGETQYF.

The chain is built from TRBV2 and TRBJ2-2; TRBD1 is a possible D gene (6 bases). The germline V and J ends were trimmed by 6 bases and 8 bases, with 16 bases remaining between them. CDR3 size: 14 residues. Germline-derived CDR1 and CDR2 are SNHLY and FYNNEI. DNA of the CDR3: TGTGCCAGCAGGGACAGTTCTATATCTGGGGAGCTGTTTTTT. Its translation is CASRDSSISGELFF.

This clone came up a few times. The chain has TRBV28 and TRBJ1-1; tentative D call: TRBD1 (5 bases). The V and J ends lost 6 bases and 7 bases respectively, with 15 bases between them. The germline V gene has CDR1 MDHEN and CDR2 SYDVKM. CDR3 length: 13 residues. The CDR3 DNA sequence: TGTGCCAGCAGCACCCTTGGGGGGAATGAAGCTTTCTTT. It encodes CASSTLGGNEAFF.

The chain joins TRBV5-1 to TRBJ2-7; TRBD1 is a possible D gene (8 bases). The germline V gene has CDR1 SGHRS and CDR2 YFSETQ. The CDR3 sequence is 15 residues long. V lost 2 bases and J 7 bases, leaving 19 bases between the germline ends. The CDR3 sequence is CASSFAGQGAGEQYF. CDR3 sequence (DNA): TGCGCCAGCAGCTTCGCCGGACAGGGAGCGGGGGAGCAGTACTTC.

In its sample, this clone was seen a few times. V and J are TRBV30 and TRBJ2-1; TRBD1 is a possible D gene (6 bases). Germline CDR1 GTSNPN, CDR2 SVGIG (reference sequence). Trimming removed 2 bases at V and 4 bases at J, with 12 bases between. The CDR3 is 14 amino acids. DNA for the CDR3: TGTGCCTGGAGTCCCATTGACAGGTACAATGAGCAGTTCTTC. It specifies CAWSPIDRYNEQFF.

The chain combines TRBV5-1 with TRBJ2-3; 12 nucleotides line up with TRBD2. The CDR3 runs to 16 residues. Per the germline V gene, CDR1 is SGHRS and CDR2 is YFSETQ. The V and J ends lost 4 bases and 2 bases, in that order; junction bases with no gene match: 5. The CDR3 nucleotides read TGCGCCAGCAGCACACTAGCGGGGGGTACCACAGATACGCAGTATTTT. Translation: CASSTLAGGTTDTQYF. Looking up the rest from reference TRBV5-1 and TRBJ2-3 gives the full variable domain: KAGVTQTPRYLIKTRGQQVTLSCSPISGHRSVSWYQQTPGQGLQFLFEYFSETQRNKGNFPGRFSGRQFSNSRSEMNVSTLELGDSALYLCASSTLAGGTTDTQYFGPGTRLTVL.

The gene calls are TRBV7-9 and TRBJ1-5, with D possibly being TRBD1 (6 bases). The CDR3 extends over 15 amino acids. V gave up 5 bases and J gave up 0 bases, with 11 bases separating them. The germline V gene encodes CDR1 SEHNR and CDR2 FQNEAQ (reference sequence). The CDR3 here is CASSGRGYSNQPQHF. In nucleotides, the CDR3 is TGTGCCAGCAGCGGGAGGGGGTATAGCAATCAGCCCCAGCATTTT.

This clone has at least ten counts. The chain employs TRBV7-2 and TRBJ2-1, with a tentative D call TRBD1 (6 bases). CDR3 size: 15 residues. V lost 5 bases, J lost 8 bases, and 19 bases lay in between. Germline CDR1 reads SGHTA; CDR2 reads FQGNSA. The CDR3 nucleotides are TGTGCCAGCAGCGCCCGTTGGGGGCCCATGGATGAGCAGTTCTTC. Translated, it gives CASSARWGPMDEQFF.

The V gene is TRBV28, the J gene TRBJ2-7, with D perhaps TRBD1 (8 bases). The CDR3 is 14 amino acids. The V end was cut by 2 bases, the J end by 7 bases, with 15 bases between. Germline V gene data show CDR1 as MDHEN and CDR2 as SYDVKM. The CDR3 sequence: CASSLGGQGGEQYF. In nucleotides, the CDR3 is TGTGCCAGCAGTTTAGGAGGACAGGGAGGGGAGCAGTACTTC.

The table lists this clone with a few counts. This chain uses TRBV19 with TRBJ1-4, with 7 positions matching TRBD1. CDR3 length: 14 amino acids. The V and J ends lost 7 bases and 6 bases, in that order; junction bases with no gene match: 8. Germline CDR1 and CDR2: LNHDA and SQIVND (reference sequence). Written as DNA, the CDR3 is TGTGCCAGTAAACCGACAGGGTCGGATGAAAAACTGTTTTTT. Protein: CASKPTGSDEKLFF.

This clone was observed a handful of times. This chain connects TRBV5-5 to TRBJ2-5; 14 bases are shared with TRBD2. The CDR3 runs 17 residues. Germline CDR1 and CDR2: SGHKS and YYEKEE (reference sequence). After removal of 6 bases from V and 8 bases from J, the junction contained 15 bases not matched to a gene. DNA of the CDR3: TGTGCCAGCACCCGGGGGACTAGCGGGAGCGGCGGCCGCACCCAGTACTTC. Translation gives CASTRGTSGSGGRTQYF.

This clone was observed a handful of times. The chain links TRBV6-6 to TRBJ2-1; 10 bases are a match to TRBD2. The V gene's germline CDR1 is MNHNY and CDR2 SVGAGI (reference sequence). Trimming removed 4 bases from V and 0 bases from J; junction bases left unmatched: 3. The CDR3 spans 16 residues. CDR3 sequence reads: CASSFRTSGSYNEQFF. The DNA for the CDR3 is TGTGCCAGCAGTTTCCGGACTAGCGGCTCCTACAATGAGCAGTTCTTC.